This T cell receptor (beta chain) was sequenced in a study of blood T cell repertoires in COVID-19. Study context: The study drew acute and convalescent COVID-19 samples from the United States, Italy and Spain. T cells, B-cell-depleted T cells, or PBMCs supplied cDNA or gDNA.

Recruits, aged roughly 18 to 89 years, lived in 20 to 30 US areas. Participant reports of clinical history set cohort assignment. Produced via immunoSEQ multiplex PCR; TCRdb's table is partial and in-frame only. This sample has about 400,000 clones, with 88% found just once. The sample taken for sequencing was PBMCs or T cells enriched from blood (not recorded which). The origin of this receptor is a woman in her 30s with acute COVID-19.

CDR3 in DNA: TGTGCCAGCAGCTCCGGGGACAGGGCCAACTATGGCTACACCTTC. Its translation is CASSSGDRANYGYTF. The chain has TRBV7-9 and TRBJ1-2; 9 bases fit TRBD1. CDR3 length: 15 amino acids. V was clipped by 4 bases and J by 2 bases; unmatched bases: 5. Germline CDR1 reads SEHNR; CDR2 reads FQNEAQ (reference sequence).